The 26 T cell receptor beta chains reported below all come from one sample, sequenced in a study of vaccination effects on CD4 cells after COVID-19. Antigen-specific CD4+ T cells were first expanded with viral peptide pools by the ViraFEST assay and only then sequenced. Culture lasted under 13 days before CD4+ T cell isolation. Prior SARS-CoV-2 infection was absent in the vaccine recipients, as shown by negative nucleocapsid antibodies. These receptors have no known antigen. The assay was immunoSEQ multiplex PCR, and TCRdb's table has in-frame clones only and misses some. The table lists roughly 30,000 clones, roughly 73% of them singletons. The material was CD4+ T cells from PBMCs cultured with HCoV-OC43 spike peptides, obtained before COVID-19 vaccination. As for subset: HCoV-OC43 spike overlapping peptide pool stimulation. The receptors were gathered from a human donor who received a COVID-19 vaccine.

The V and J genes are TRBV5-1 and TRBJ2-7; 8 bases are shared with TRBD1. This CDR3 comprises 15 residues. Germline CDR1 SGHRS, CDR2 YFSETQ. Unmatched junction bases numbered 4, after V lost 0 bases and J lost 2 bases. In DNA, the CDR3 is TGCGCCAGCAGCTTGGAACCGGGACAGGCCTACGAGCAGTACTTC. Encoded protein: CASSLEPGQAYEQYF.

V usage is TRBV15 and J usage is TRBJ2-1; TRBD1 matches at 7 bases. With V trimmed by 5 bases and J by 0 bases, 7 bases remained unmatched. CDR1 and CDR2 (germline): LNHNV, YYDKDF (reference sequence). The CDR3 runs to 16 residues. CDR3 sequence: CATSHPTGSSYNEQFF. Here the CDR3 DNA reads TGTGCCACCAGCCACCCGACAGGGAGCTCCTACAATGAGCAGTTCTTC. Full variable domain (rest looked up from reference TRBV15 and TRBJ2-1): DAMVIQNPRYQVTQFGKPVTLSCSQTLNHNVMYWYQQKSSQAPKLLFHYYDKDFNNEADTPDNFQSRRPNTSFCFLDIRSPGLGDTAMYLCATSHPTGSSYNEQFFGPGTRLTVL.

The J gene is TRBJ2-5, the V gene TRBV6-5, with 10 nucleotides matching TRBD1. CDR1 is MNHEY and CDR2 is SVGAGI in the germline V gene. The length of the CDR3 is 15 residues. V shed 4 bases, J shed 5 bases, and the junction held 7 bases outside the gene matches. Here the CDR3 DNA reads TGTGCCAGCAGTTCGACAGGGGGCGCCAGGGAGACCCAGTACTTC. Translating it yields CASSSTGGARETQYF.

The chain joins TRBV7-3 to TRBJ2-2; D may correspond to TRBD1 or TRBD2 (5 bases each). The CDR3 covers 14 residues. Trimming removed 4 bases at V and 5 bases at J, with 11 bases between. Germline loops: CDR1 SGHTA, CDR2 FQGTGA. CDR3 in DNA: TGTGCCAGCAGCTGGGACCGGAGGACCGGGGAGCTGTTTTTT. Translated, it gives CASSWDRRTGELFF.

V usage is TRBV2 and J usage is TRBJ1-1; D may be TRBD1 (5 bases). Between the trimmed V and J ends, which lost 3 bases and 6 bases, there was a span of 20 bases. The germline V gene has CDR1 SNHLY and CDR2 FYNNEI. This CDR3 is built from 16 residues. CDR3 sequence (DNA): TGTGCCAGCAGTGAGGTATTAGGGGCCCGGGGGGCTGAAGCTTTCTTT. Amino acid sequence: CASSEVLGARGAEAFF.

This chain links TRBV11-1 with TRBJ1-1, with D unresolved. The CDR3 is 14 residues long. With 3 bases removed from V and 3 bases from J, the gap between germline ends came to 11 bases. CDR1 and CDR2 from the germline V gene are SGHAT and FQDESV (reference sequence). This chain's CDR3 is CASSLTAKDTEAFF. The CDR3 region has the DNA TGTGCCAGCAGCTTGACCGCCAAAGACACTGAAGCTTTCTTT.

The rearrangement uses TRBV7-2 and TRBJ1-1; 9 bases map to TRBD1. After removal of 1 base from V and 7 bases from J, the junction contained 7 bases not matched to a gene. The CDR3 extends over 15 amino acids. The V gene's germline CDR1 is SGHTA and CDR2 FQGNSA. CDR3 coding DNA: TGTGCCAGCAGCTTAGTGGGACAGGGTGTGATTGAAGCTTTCTTT. Translated, it gives CASSLVGQGVIEAFF.

This clone turned up a few times. The V gene is TRBV7-2, the J gene TRBJ1-2, with a possible D match to TRBD1 (6 bases). V lost 0 bases, J lost 7 bases, and 9 bases lay in between. The CDR3 has 13 residues. CDR1 and CDR2 from the germline V gene are SGHTA and FQGNSA. The CDR3 region is CASSLAQGGGYTF. CDR3 nucleotide sequence: TGTGCCAGCAGCTTAGCACAGGGAGGTGGCTACACCTTC.

The rearrangement links TRBV7-9 to TRBJ1-4, with D tentatively TRBD1 (5 bases). This CDR3 is 15 amino acids long. Per germline, CDR1 SEHNR and CDR2 FQNEAQ (reference sequence). The V gene lost 5 bases and the J gene lost 3 bases, with 13 bases spanning the gap. This CDR3 is CASSAQTAANEKLFF. The CDR3 DNA reads as TGTGCCAGCAGCGCCCAGACAGCCGCTAATGAAAAACTGTTTTTT.

This clone appeared a few times. The V and J genes are TRBV7-9 and TRBJ1-3; no reliable D call. The CDR3 covers 12 residues. The ends were cut back, 5 bases at V and 8 bases at J, with 10 bases in the middle. Germline V gene sequence: CDR1 SEHNR, CDR2 FQNEAQ (reference sequence). CDR3 bases: TGTGCCAGCAGCCCGACCGGGGACACCATATATTTT. This codes for CASSPTGDTIYF.

The chain has TRBV9 and TRBJ2-5; D unclear. The V gene lost 0 bases and the J gene lost 1 base, with 10 bases spanning the gap. CDR1 SGDLS and CDR2 YYNGEE come from the germline V gene. The CDR3 length is 15 residues. This CDR3 is CASSVAPVVQETQYF. CDR3 DNA sequence: TGTGCCAGCAGCGTAGCTCCTGTAGTCCAAGAGACCCAGTACTTC.

The genes are TRBV28 and TRBJ2-7; TRBD1 is a possible D gene (5 bases). The ends were cut back, 5 bases at V and 2 bases at J, with 16 bases in the middle. The V gene's germline CDR1 is MDHEN and CDR2 SYDVKM. The CDR3 loop spans 15 amino acids. The CDR3 bases are TGTGCCAGCAGTGGACGTCAGGGATTCCCCTACGAGCAGTACTTC. Protein sequence: CASSGRQGFPYEQYF. The full variable domain, its missing parts supplied by reference TRBV28 and TRBJ2-7, is DVKVTQSSRYLVKRTGEKVFLECVQDMDHENMFWYRQDPGLGLRLIYFSYDVKMKEKGDIPEGYSVSREKKERFSLILESASTNQTSMYLCASSGRQGFPYEQYFGPGTRLTVT.

The chain employs TRBV18 and TRBJ2-1; D is perhaps TRBD2 (6 bases). The CDR3 sequence is 14 residues long. From germline, CDR1 is KGHSH and CDR2 LQKENI. V gave up 2 bases and J gave up 1 base, with 6 bases separating them. The CDR3 nucleotides are TGTGCCAGCTCACCAGGGGGGTCCTACAATGAGCAGTTCTTC. The encoded protein is CASSPGGSYNEQFF.

J is TRBJ2-5 and V is TRBV18, with D maybe TRBD1 (7 bases). This CDR3 contains 16 residues. Germline V gene lookup returns CDR1 KGHSH and CDR2 LQKENI. Between the trimmed V and J ends, which lost 3 bases and 3 bases, there was a span of 17 bases. The CDR3 DNA follows: TGTGCCAGCTCACCTCCCAGGGGCAGGGGGGAAGAGACCCAGTACTTC. Translating gives CASSPPRGRGEETQYF.

The count of this clone is one. This sequence joins TRBV5-1 and TRBJ2-3; D gene unclear. The CDR3 totals 14 residues. With 4 bases removed from V and 3 bases from J, the gap between germline ends came to 12 bases. CDR1 is SGHRS, CDR2 YFSETQ, per germline. The CDR3 loop is CASSPEDGTDTQYF. In DNA form, the CDR3 reads TGCGCCAGCAGCCCCGAGGACGGGACAGATACGCAGTATTTT.

This clone was detected only a few times. The J gene is TRBJ1-1, the V gene TRBV18; D not resolved. CDR1 is KGHSH, CDR2 LQKENI, per germline. The CDR3 is 16 amino acids. The ends were cut back, 3 bases at V and 1 base at J, with 15 bases in the middle. DNA for the CDR3: TGTGCCAGCTCACCCGCTCCTTCGTTTCAGAACACTGAAGCTTTCTTT. Its translation: CASSPAPSFQNTEAFF. Looking up the rest from reference TRBV18 and TRBJ1-1 gives the full variable domain: NAGVMQNPRHLVRRRGQEARLRCSPMKGHSHVYWYRQLPEEGLKFMVYLQKENIIDESGMPKERFSAEFPKEGPSILRIQQVVRGDSAAYFCASSPAPSFQNTEAFFGQGTRLTVV.

J is TRBJ1-2 and V is TRBV2; no clear D. Germline V gives CDR1 SNHLY, CDR2 FYNNEI. The CDR3 totals 13 residues. V lost 8 bases and J 4 bases, leaving 14 bases between the germline ends. For the CDR3, the DNA is TGTGCCAGCTCGACCAGTGGGATCTATGGCTACACCTTC. Its translation is CASSTSGIYGYTF.

This clone was detected only a few times. The rearrangement joins TRBV7-8 to TRBJ2-3; D possibly uses TRBD1 or TRBD2 (6 bases each). Between the trimmed V and J ends, which lost 5 bases and 6 bases, there was a span of 15 bases. Germline V lookup: CDR1 SGHVS, CDR2 FQNEAQ. CDR3 size: 14 residues. The CDR3 sequence is CASSRGRTDDTQYF. The CDR3 coding sequence is TGTGCCAGCAGCAGGGGGAGGACTGACGATACGCAGTATTTT. Based on the CDR3 plus reference TRBV7-8 and TRBJ2-3, the full variable domain is GAGVSQSPRYKVAKRGQDVALRCDPISGHVSLFWYQQALGQGPEFLTYFQNEAQLDKSGLPSDRFFAERPEGSVSTLKIQRTQQEDSAVYLCASSRGRTDDTQYFGPGTRLTVL.

The CDR3 DNA reads TGTGCCATCAGGGACCGAACCCTGGGACTCACAGGGTCGGGAAACACCATATATTTT. Its translation is CAIRDRTLGLTGSGNTIYF. The rearrangement links TRBV10-3 to TRBJ1-3, with TRBD1 as a possible D gene (6 bases). This CDR3 is 19 amino acids long. The germline gives CDR1 ENHRY, CDR2 SYGVKD. V lost 6 bases to trimming and J lost 4 bases, with 28 bases between them.

This chain joins TRBV18 and TRBJ2-5; D ambiguous. Deletions cut 5 bases from V and 5 bases from J, with 12 bases between. Per the germline V gene, CDR1 is KGHSH and CDR2 is LQKENI. The CDR3 loop spans 13 amino acids. CDR3 nucleotide sequence: TGTGCCAGCTCATCACTCCTAGGGGAGACCCAGTACTTC. This gives the protein CASSSLLGETQYF.

The J gene is TRBJ1-2, the V gene TRBV18; D is possibly TRBD1 (6 bases). This CDR3 has 16 residues. The V and J ends lost 3 bases and 2 bases respectively, with 16 bases between them. Germline V gives CDR1 KGHSH, CDR2 LQKENI. The DNA of the CDR3 is TGTGCCAGCTCACCGGGGCCCCGGACAGTAAACTATGGCTACACCTTC. Protein sequence: CASSPGPRTVNYGYTF.

This clone was picked up one time. This chain joins TRBV7-2 and TRBJ2-3; TRBD2 is a possible D gene (7 bases). Trimming removed 4 bases at V and 6 bases at J, with 26 bases between. The CDR3 loop spans 18 amino acids. Germline lookup yields CDR1 SGHTA and CDR2 FQGNSA. The CDR3 is CASSSGRRGGAKFDTQYF. In DNA, the CDR3 is TGTGCCAGCAGCTCCGGGAGGCGTGGGGGGGCCAAGTTCGATACGCAGTATTTT.

V is TRBV14 and J is TRBJ2-2; either TRBD1 or TRBD2 may supply D (7 bases each). Per germline, CDR1 SGHDN and CDR2 FVKESK. CDR3 length: 14 amino acids. V was clipped by 6 bases and J by 5 bases, with 13 bases between them. CDR3 residues: CASRAQGGTGELFF. CDR3 sequence (DNA): TGTGCCAGCAGGGCGCAGGGGGGGACCGGGGAGCTGTTTTTT.

The table lists this clone with a few counts. V gene TRBV5-1 combines with J gene TRBJ1-2; 8 nucleotides line up with TRBD1. The V gene's germline CDR1 is SGHRS and CDR2 YFSETQ. J was trimmed by 2 bases and V by 4 bases; bases with no gene match: 10. CDR3 length: 16 amino acids. CDR3 sequence: CASSPSRAGGNYGYTF. The CDR3 DNA follows: TGCGCCAGCAGCCCCAGCCGGGCAGGGGGCAACTATGGCTACACCTTC. Full variable domain (remainder filled in from reference TRBV5-1 and TRBJ1-2): KAGVTQTPRYLIKTRGQQVTLSCSPISGHRSVSWYQQTPGQGLQFLFEYFSETQRNKGNFPGRFSGRQFSNSRSEMNVSTLELGDSALYLCASSPSRAGGNYGYTFGSGTRLTVV.

This clone was observed a handful of times. The genes are TRBV7-9 and TRBJ2-5; D unresolved. Trimming removed 5 bases at V and 0 bases at J, with 7 bases between. Germline CDR1 is SEHNR and CDR2 is FQNEAQ (reference sequence). The CDR3 sequence is 13 residues long. The CDR3 protein is CASSPGYQETQYF. The CDR3 coding sequence is TGTGCCAGCAGCCCGGGTTACCAAGAGACCCAGTACTTC.

This clone has only a few counts. For the CDR3, the DNA is TGTGCTAGTGGTTTGGTAAGCGGGGACGTGAGTCAGCCCCAGCATTTT. Translating it yields CASGLVSGDVSQPQHF. The rearrangement joins TRBV12-5 to TRBJ1-5; TRBD1 might be the D (5 bases). CDR1 and CDR2 from the germline V gene are LGHNT and FRNRAP. The CDR3 is 16 amino acids. V lost 0 bases and J lost 6, with 15 bases in between. Filled out from reference TRBV12-5 and TRBJ1-5, the complete variable domain reads DARVTQTPRHKVTEMGQEVTMRCQPILGHNTVFWYRQTMMQGLELLAYFRNRAPLDDSGMPKDRFSAEMPDATLATLKIQPSEPRDSAVYFCASGLVSGDVSQPQHFGDGTRLSIL.